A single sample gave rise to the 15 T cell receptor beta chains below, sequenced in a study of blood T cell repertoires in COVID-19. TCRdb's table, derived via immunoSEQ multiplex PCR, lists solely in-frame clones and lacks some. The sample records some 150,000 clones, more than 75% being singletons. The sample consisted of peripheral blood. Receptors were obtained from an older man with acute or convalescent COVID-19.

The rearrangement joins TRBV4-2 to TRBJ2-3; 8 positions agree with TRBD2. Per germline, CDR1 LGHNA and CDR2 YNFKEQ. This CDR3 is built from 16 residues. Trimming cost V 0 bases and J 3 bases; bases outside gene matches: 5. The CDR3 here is CASSQEGRGATDTQYF. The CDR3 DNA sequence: TGTGCCAGCAGCCAAGAGGGGCGGGGGGCTACAGATACGCAGTATTTT.

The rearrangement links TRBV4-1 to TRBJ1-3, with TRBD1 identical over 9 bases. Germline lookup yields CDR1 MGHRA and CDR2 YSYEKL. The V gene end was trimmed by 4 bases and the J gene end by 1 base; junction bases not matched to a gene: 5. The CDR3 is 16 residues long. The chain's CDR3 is CASSPTGGSSGNTIYF. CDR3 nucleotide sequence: TGCGCCAGCAGCCCCACAGGGGGCTCATCTGGAAACACCATATATTTT.

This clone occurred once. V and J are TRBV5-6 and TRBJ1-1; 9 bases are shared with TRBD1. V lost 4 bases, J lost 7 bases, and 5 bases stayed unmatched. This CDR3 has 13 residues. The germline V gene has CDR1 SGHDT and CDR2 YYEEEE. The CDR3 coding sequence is TGTGCCAGCAGCCTAACAGGGGGCGGTGAAGCTTTCTTT. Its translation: CASSLTGGGEAFF.

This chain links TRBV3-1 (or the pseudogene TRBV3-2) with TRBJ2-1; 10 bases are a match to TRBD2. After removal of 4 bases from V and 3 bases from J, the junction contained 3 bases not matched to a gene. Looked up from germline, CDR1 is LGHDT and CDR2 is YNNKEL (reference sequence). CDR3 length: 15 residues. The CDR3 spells CASSRTSGVYNEQFF. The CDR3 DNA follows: TGTGCCAGCAGCCGCACTAGCGGGGTCTACAATGAGCAGTTCTTC.

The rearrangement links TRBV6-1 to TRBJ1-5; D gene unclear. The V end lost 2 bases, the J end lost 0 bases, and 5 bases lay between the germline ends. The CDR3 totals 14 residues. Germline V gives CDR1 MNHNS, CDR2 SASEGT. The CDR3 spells CASSEQDSNQPQHF. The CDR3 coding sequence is TGTGCCAGCAGTGAACAGGATAGCAATCAGCCCCAGCATTTT.

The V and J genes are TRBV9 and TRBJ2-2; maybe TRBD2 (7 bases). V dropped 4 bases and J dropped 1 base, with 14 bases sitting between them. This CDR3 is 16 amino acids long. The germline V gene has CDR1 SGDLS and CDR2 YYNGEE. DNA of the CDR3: TGTGCCAGCAGCCGTGCGGGGGCCATGAACACCGGGGAGCTGTTTTTT. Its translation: CASSRAGAMNTGELFF.

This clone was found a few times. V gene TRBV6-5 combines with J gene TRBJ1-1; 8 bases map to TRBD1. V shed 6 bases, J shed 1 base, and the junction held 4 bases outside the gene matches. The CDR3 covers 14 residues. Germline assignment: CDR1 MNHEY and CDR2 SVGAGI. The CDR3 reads CASSHRGANTEAFF. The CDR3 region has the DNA TGTGCCAGCAGCCACAGGGGGGCGAACACTGAAGCTTTCTTT.

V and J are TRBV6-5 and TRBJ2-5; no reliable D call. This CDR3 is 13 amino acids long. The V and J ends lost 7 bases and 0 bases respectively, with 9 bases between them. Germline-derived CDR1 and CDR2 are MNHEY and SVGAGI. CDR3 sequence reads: CASNDLDQETQYF. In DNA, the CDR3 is TGTGCCAGCAACGACTTGGACCAAGAGACCCAGTACTTC.

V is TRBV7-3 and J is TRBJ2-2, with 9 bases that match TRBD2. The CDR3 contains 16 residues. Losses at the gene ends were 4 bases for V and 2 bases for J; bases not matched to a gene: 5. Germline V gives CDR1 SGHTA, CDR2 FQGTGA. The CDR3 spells CASSSGTSINTGELFF. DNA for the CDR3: TGTGCCAGCAGCTCCGGGACTAGCATTAACACCGGGGAGCTGTTTTTT.

The CDR3 DNA sequence: TGTGCCAGCAGCTTAGTAAGCGGCTCTGGAAACACCATATATTTT. Translation: CASSLVSGSGNTIYF. This chain links TRBV7-2 with TRBJ1-3, with D hard to call. The germline CDR1 and CDR2 sequences are SGHTA and FQGNSA. The CDR3 is 15 amino acids. Trimming removed 1 base at V and 0 bases at J, with 7 bases between.

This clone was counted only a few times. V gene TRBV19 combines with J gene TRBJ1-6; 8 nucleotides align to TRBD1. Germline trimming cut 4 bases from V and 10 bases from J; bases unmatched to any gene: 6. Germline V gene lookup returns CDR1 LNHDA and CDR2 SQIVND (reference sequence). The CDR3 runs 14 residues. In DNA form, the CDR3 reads TGTGCCAGTAGTAATGGACAGGGACACTCACCCCTCCACTTT. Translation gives CASSNGQGHSPLHF. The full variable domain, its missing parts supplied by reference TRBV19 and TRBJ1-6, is DGGITQSPKYLFRKEGQNVTLSCEQNLNHDAMYWYRQDPGQGLRLIYYSQIVNDFQKGDIAEGYSVSREKKESFPLTVTSAQKNPTAFYLCASSNGQGHSPLHFGNGTRLTVT.

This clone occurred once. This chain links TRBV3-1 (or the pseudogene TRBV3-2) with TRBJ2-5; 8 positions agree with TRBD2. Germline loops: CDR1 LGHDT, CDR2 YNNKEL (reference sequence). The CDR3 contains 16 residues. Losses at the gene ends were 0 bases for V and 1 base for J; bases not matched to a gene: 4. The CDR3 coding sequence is TGTGCCAGCAGCCAAGAGACTAGCGCCCTCCAAGAGACCCAGTACTTC. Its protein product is CASSQETSALQETQYF.

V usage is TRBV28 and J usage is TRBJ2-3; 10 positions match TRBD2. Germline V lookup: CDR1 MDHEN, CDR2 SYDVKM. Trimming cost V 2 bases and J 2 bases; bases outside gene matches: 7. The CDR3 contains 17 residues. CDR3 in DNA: TGTGCCAGCAGTTTACAACTAGCGGGGCCATACACAGATACGCAGTATTTT. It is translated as CASSLQLAGPYTDTQYF.

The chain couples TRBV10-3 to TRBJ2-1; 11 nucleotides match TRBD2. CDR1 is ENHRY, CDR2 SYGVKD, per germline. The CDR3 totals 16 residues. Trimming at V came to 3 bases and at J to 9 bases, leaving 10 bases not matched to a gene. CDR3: CAISEGLAGGRGEQFF. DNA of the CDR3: TGTGCCATCAGTGAAGGGCTAGCGGGAGGAAGGGGTGAGCAGTTCTTC.

DNA of the CDR3: TGTGCCAGCAGTGAACCCAGTGGAGAGACCCAGTACTTC. Its translation: CASSEPSGETQYF. The chain joins TRBV2 to TRBJ2-5, with D hard to call. V was trimmed by 2 bases and J by 4 bases, leaving 8 bases between them. The germline gives CDR1 SNHLY, CDR2 FYNNEI. This CDR3 has 13 residues.